A selection of T cell receptor beta chains follows, all from one sample in a study of spatial heterogeneity in lung cancer. TCRdb recomputed calls from the 5' RACE reads with MiXCR, one row per CDR3 protein. The sample records some 46,000 distinct CDR3 sequences, 12% being singletons. Sequenced here: PBMCs, sampled at follow-up. Source of these receptors: a male donor with early-stage non-small cell lung cancer. CDR3s include the opening cysteine and the closing phenylalanine or tryptophan. The order of the fields is clone size, V gene, D gene, J gene, CDR3 protein, CDR3 DNA. The D gene is left open where the match is weak. Size tells how often a clone was seen (once, few, many) or the class of an expanded clone, and some rows leave it out.

abundance: few; v_gene: TRBV13; d_gene: NA; j_gene: TRBJ1-3; CDR3aa: CASSVTGDSGNTIYF; CDR3nt: TGTGCCAGCAGCGTGACAGGTGACTCTGGAAACACCATATATTTT
abundance: many; v_gene: TRBV20-1; d_gene: TRBD1; j_gene: TRBJ1-1; CDR3aa: CSARRGTGGEFDEAFF; CDR3nt: TGCAGTGCTAGGAGAGGGACAGGGGGCGAATTTGATGAAGCTTTCTTT
abundance: NA; v_gene: TRBV11-2; d_gene: NA; j_gene: TRBJ2-1; CDR3aa: CASSLGQSNEQFF; CDR3nt: TGTGCCAGCAGCTTAGGACAGAGCAATGAGCAGTTCTTC
abundance: many; v_gene: TRBV12-3/TRBV12-4; d_gene: TRBD2; j_gene: TRBJ2-1; CDR3aa: CASSSGGGVNEQFF; CDR3nt: TGTGCCAGCAGTAGCGGGGGTGGGGTCAATGAGCAGTTCTTC
abundance: few; v_gene: TRBV7-2; d_gene: NA; j_gene: TRBJ2-7; CDR3aa: CASSFSAYEQYF; CDR3nt: TGTGCCAGCAGCTTCTCCGCCTACGAGCAGTACTTC
abundance: NA; v_gene: TRBV28; d_gene: NA; j_gene: TRBJ1-1; CDR3aa: CASSLYSYAEAFF; CDR3nt: TGTGCCAGCAGTTTATACAGTTACGCTGAAGCTTTCTTT
abundance: NA; v_gene: TRBV18; d_gene: NA; j_gene: TRBJ2-5; CDR3aa: CASSPNGGQETQYF; CDR3nt: TGTGCCAGCTCACCAAATGGTGGACAAGAGACCCAGTACTTC
abundance: few; v_gene: TRBV5-8; d_gene: NA; j_gene: TRBJ2-2; CDR3aa: CASSFARRPAGELFF; CDR3nt: TGTGCCAGCAGCTTTGCGCGCAGACCCGCCGGGGAGCTGTTTTTT
abundance: many; v_gene: TRBV20-1; d_gene: NA; j_gene: TRBJ1-5; CDR3aa: CSARPPGLLNQPQHF; CDR3nt: TGCAGTGCGAGACCGCCGGGACTGCTTAATCAGCCCCAGCATTTT
abundance: NA; v_gene: TRBV6-1; d_gene: TRBD2; j_gene: TRBJ2-7; CDR3aa: CASVAGVSYEQYF; CDR3nt: TGTGCCAGCGTGGCGGGAGTGAGTTACGAGCAGTACTTC
abundance: NA; v_gene: TRBV6-2/TRBV6-3; d_gene: TRBD2; j_gene: TRBJ2-3; CDR3aa: CASSYAQAGGTDTQYF; CDR3nt: TGTGCCAGCAGTTACGCGCAGGCGGGGGGCACAGATACGCAGTATTTT
abundance: many; v_gene: TRBV18; d_gene: NA; j_gene: TRBJ2-1; CDR3aa: CASSPPGNVGYNEQFF; CDR3nt: TGTGCCAGCTCACCACCGGGGAACGTCGGCTACAATGAGCAGTTCTTC
abundance: many; v_gene: TRBV20-1; d_gene: NA; j_gene: TRBJ1-2; CDR3aa: CSARDHQTLNYGYTF; CDR3nt: TGCAGTGCTAGGGACCACCAGACACTGAACTATGGCTACACCTTC
abundance: many; v_gene: TRBV29-1; d_gene: TRBD2; j_gene: TRBJ2-3; CDR3aa: CSVGFTGTRNPDTQYF; CDR3nt: TGCAGCGTTGGCTTCACCGGGACTAGAAACCCAGATACGCAGTATTTT
abundance: NA; v_gene: TRBV12-3/TRBV12-4; d_gene: TRBD1; j_gene: TRBJ2-6; CDR3aa: CASRPTGGPSGANVLTF; CDR3nt: TGTGCCAGCAGGCCGACAGGGGGGCCCTCTGGGGCCAACGTCCTGACTTTC
abundance: few; v_gene: TRBV27; d_gene: NA; j_gene: TRBJ2-1; CDR3aa: CASSLRLGRFDEQFF; CDR3nt: TGTGCCAGCAGCCTTCGACTAGGGAGGTTTGATGAGCAGTTCTTC
abundance: few; v_gene: TRBV5-1; d_gene: TRBD2; j_gene: TRBJ2-3; CDR3aa: CASSFGGNTDTHYF; CDR3nt: TGCGCCAGCAGCTTCGGGGGGAACACAGATACGCACTATTTT
abundance: NA; v_gene: TRBV20-1; d_gene: NA; j_gene: TRBJ2-3; CDR3aa: CSIPDPAGTDTQYF; CDR3nt: TGCAGTATCCCGGACCCCGCGGGCACAGATACGCAGTATTTT
abundance: NA; v_gene: TRBV14; d_gene: TRBD1; j_gene: TRBJ1-2; CDR3aa: CASSQGQGLSGYTF; CDR3nt: TGTGCCAGCAGCCAAGGACAGGGTTTATCTGGCTACACCTTC
abundance: many; v_gene: TRBV27; d_gene: NA; j_gene: TRBJ1-5; CDR3aa: CASSPEWQGQGNQPQHF; CDR3nt: TGTGCCAGCAGTCCGGAGTGGCAGGGCCAGGGCAATCAGCCCCAGCATTTT
abundance: many; v_gene: TRBV7-9; d_gene: NA; j_gene: TRBJ2-7; CDR3aa: CASSFRSYEQYF; CDR3nt: TGTGCCAGCAGCTTCCGGTCCTACGAGCAGTACTTC
abundance: many; v_gene: TRBV20-1; d_gene: TRBD2; j_gene: TRBJ2-2; CDR3aa: CSARLAGGWNTGELFF; CDR3nt: TGCAGTGCCCGACTAGCGGGAGGGTGGAACACCGGGGAGCTGTTTTTT
abundance: many; v_gene: TRBV12-3/TRBV12-4; d_gene: TRBD1; j_gene: TRBJ1-2; CDR3aa: CASSRQGAGGYTF; CDR3nt: TGTGCCAGCAGTCGACAGGGGGCGGGCGGCTACACCTTC
abundance: NA; v_gene: TRBV20-1; d_gene: TRBD2; j_gene: TRBJ2-7; CDR3aa: CSANPAGGRKYF; CDR3nt: TGCAGTGCTAATCCAGCGGGGGGGCGGAAGTACTTC
abundance: NA; v_gene: TRBV3-1; d_gene: NA; j_gene: TRBJ2-1; CDR3aa: CASSQGLWGQFF; CDR3nt: TGTGCCAGCAGCCAAGGCTTATGGGGGCAGTTCTTC
abundance: NA; v_gene: TRBV10-3; d_gene: TRBD1; j_gene: TRBJ2-3; CDR3aa: CAISGTGEVTDTQYF; CDR3nt: TGTGCCATCAGTGGGACAGGGGAGGTCACAGATACGCAGTATTTT
abundance: NA; v_gene: TRBV5-1; d_gene: TRBD2; j_gene: TRBJ2-7; CDR3aa: CASSLWLAGAGSYEQYF; CDR3nt: TGCGCCAGCAGCTTATGGCTAGCGGGAGCCGGATCCTACGAGCAGTACTTC
abundance: few; v_gene: TRBV12-3/TRBV12-4; d_gene: TRBD2; j_gene: TRBJ2-5; CDR3aa: CASRKLGLAGQETQYF; CDR3nt: TGTGCCAGCAGAAAGTTGGGACTAGCGGGGCAAGAGACCCAGTACTTC
abundance: many; v_gene: TRBV6-1; d_gene: TRBD1; j_gene: TRBJ1-1; CDR3aa: CASSGGQGEAFF; CDR3nt: TGTGCCAGCAGTGGAGGACAGGGAGAAGCTTTCTTT
abundance: NA; v_gene: TRBV12-3/TRBV12-4; d_gene: TRBD1; j_gene: TRBJ1-5; CDR3aa: CASSLHRGGQPQHF; CDR3nt: TGTGCCAGCAGTTTACACAGGGGAGGACAGCCCCAGCATTTT
abundance: NA; v_gene: TRBV7-2; d_gene: NA; j_gene: TRBJ1-2; CDR3aa: CASSPPSVRGYGYTF; CDR3nt: TGTGCCAGCAGCCCCCCCAGTGTGCGGGGCTATGGCTACACCTTC
abundance: many; v_gene: TRBV19; d_gene: NA; j_gene: TRBJ2-7; CDR3aa: CASSIDLATEQYF; CDR3nt: TGTGCCAGTAGTATAGACCTTGCGACGGAGCAGTACTTC
abundance: many; v_gene: TRBV12-3/TRBV12-4; d_gene: NA; j_gene: TRBJ1-3; CDR3aa: CASSPYSGNTIYF; CDR3nt: TGTGCCAGCAGCCCGTACTCTGGAAACACCATATATTTT
abundance: many; v_gene: TRBV6-2/TRBV6-3; d_gene: NA; j_gene: TRBJ2-7; CDR3aa: CASGILAYEQYF; CDR3nt: TGTGCCAGCGGGATACTAGCCTACGAGCAGTACTTC
abundance: NA; v_gene: TRBV2; d_gene: TRBD1; j_gene: TRBJ2-5; CDR3aa: CASQGQQETQYF; CDR3nt: TGTGCCAGCCAGGGACAGCAAGAGACCCAGTACTTC
abundance: NA; v_gene: TRBV6-1; d_gene: TRBD1; j_gene: TRBJ1-2; CDR3aa: CASSSPRTGSHYGYTF; CDR3nt: TGTGCCAGCAGTAGCCCCCGGACAGGGAGTCACTATGGCTACACCTTC
abundance: many; v_gene: TRBV3-1; d_gene: NA; j_gene: TRBJ2-5; CDR3aa: CASSQDGGSRTQYF; CDR3nt: TGTGCCAGCAGCCAAGATGGGGGCAGCCGGACCCAGTACTTC
abundance: many; v_gene: TRBV7-6; d_gene: NA; j_gene: TRBJ2-3; CDR3aa: CASSLAGGVTDTQYF; CDR3nt: TGTGCCAGCAGCTTAGCGGGAGGAGTCACAGATACGCAGTATTTT
abundance: NA; v_gene: TRBV7-6; d_gene: NA; j_gene: TRBJ2-3; CDR3aa: CASSLAGVISTDTQYF; CDR3nt: TGTGCCAGCAGCTTAGCCGGGGTGATTAGCACAGATACGCAGTATTTT
abundance: NA; v_gene: TRBV10-3; d_gene: TRBD1; j_gene: TRBJ2-2; CDR3aa: CAMQGAGTGELFF; CDR3nt: TGTGCCATGCAGGGGGCTGGCACCGGGGAGCTGTTTTTT
abundance: few; v_gene: TRBV7-2; d_gene: NA; j_gene: TRBJ2-2; CDR3aa: CASSLQPSNTGELFF; CDR3nt: TGTGCCAGCAGCTTACAGCCTTCGAACACCGGGGAGCTGTTTTTT
abundance: many; v_gene: TRBV12-3/TRBV12-4; d_gene: TRBD1; j_gene: TRBJ1-5; CDR3aa: CASSQGDSNQPQHF; CDR3nt: TGTGCCAGCAGTCAGGGGGATAGCAATCAGCCCCAGCATTTT
abundance: many; v_gene: TRBV23-1; d_gene: NA; j_gene: TRBJ2-3; CDR3aa: CASSRAGSSTDTQYF; CDR3nt: TGCGCCAGCAGTCGTGCAGGGTCTAGCACAGATACGCAGTATTTT